This T cell receptor (beta chain) was captured by sequencing in a study of blood T cell repertoires in COVID-19. Study overall: COVID-19 samples from acute and convalescent phases originated in the United States, Italy and Spain.

Clones were read by immunoSEQ multiplex PCR, and TCRdb kept only the in-frame ones, dropping some. The data contain tens of thousands of clones, roughly 80% of them singletons. The CDR3 has 14 residues. CDR1 GTSNPN and CDR2 SVGIG come from the germline V gene (reference sequence). Trimming cost V 4 bases and J 0 bases, with 12 bases left between them. The V and J genes are TRBV30 and TRBJ1-1; no clear D. This receptor was identified in a human donor in a cohort sampled during active or convalescent COVID-19. Sequencing used peripheral blood. The CDR3 DNA follows: TGTGCCTGGAACCCAACAGAAATGAACACTGAAGCTTTCTTT. Encoded protein: CAWNPTEMNTEAFF. Full variable domain (remainder filled in from reference TRBV30 and TRBJ1-1): SQTIHQWPATLVQPVGSPLSLECTVEGTSNPNLYWYRQAAGRGLQLLFYSVGIGQISSEVPQNLSASRPQDRQFILSSKKLLLSDSGFYLCAWNPTEMNTEAFFGQGTRLTVV.